These 10 T cell receptor beta chains came from one sample sequenced in a study of PD-L1 blockade in urothelial cancer. The repertoire was sequenced with immunoSEQ multiplex PCR; TCRdb's copy has only in-frame clones and lacks some. The sample has tens of thousands of clones; 75% to 90% are singletons. The source was PBMCs, collected around atezolizumab (anti-PD-L1) treatment. Receptors were obtained from a man in his sixties with urothelial cancer.

This chain connects TRBV19 to TRBJ1-2, with D uncertain. Trimming shortened V by 9 bases and J by 4 bases, and 21 bases separated the two germline ends. CDR3 size: 15 residues. Germline assignment: CDR1 LNHDA and CDR2 SQIVND (reference sequence). CDR3 in amino acids: CASAGGIEPFYGYTF. The CDR3 nucleotides read TGTGCCAGCGCTGGCGGGATCGAACCCTTCTATGGCTACACCTTC.

The genes are TRBV4-2 and TRBJ2-1; D ambiguous. Germline CDR1 and CDR2: LGHNA and YNFKEQ. V lost 0 bases, J lost 12 bases, and 6 bases lay in between. This CDR3 comprises 11 residues. The CDR3, as DNA: TGTGCCAGCAGCCAAGAGGTGAGGCAGTTCTTC. Residues: CASSQEVRQFF.

The V gene is TRBV27, the J gene TRBJ2-2; TRBD2 matches 7 bases. J was trimmed by 3 bases and V by 3 bases; bases with no gene match: 7. CDR3 size: 16 residues. Germline V gene sequence: CDR1 MNHEY, CDR2 SMNVEV (reference sequence). CDR3 protein: CASSFSGGRYTGELFF. CDR3 DNA sequence: TGTGCCAGCAGTTTTTCGGGGGGTAGGTACACCGGGGAGCTGTTTTTT.

This chain uses TRBV5-1 with TRBJ2-7, with 10 positions matching TRBD1. The germline V gene has CDR1 SGHRS and CDR2 YFSETQ. The CDR3 runs 15 residues. V trimming: 3 bases; J trimming: 4 bases; junction bases outside the gene matches: 7. This chain's CDR3 is CASSSGTGAIYEQYF. DNA for the CDR3: TGCGCCAGCAGCTCGGGGACAGGGGCTATATACGAGCAGTACTTC.

The chain uses TRBV9 and TRBJ2-3; no firm D call. The germline CDR1 and CDR2 sequences are SGDLS and YYNGEE. This CDR3 contains 13 residues. Between the trimmed V and J ends, which lost 4 bases and 0 bases, there was a span of 6 bases. The CDR3 loop is CASSLSSTDTQYF. CDR3 nucleotide sequence: TGTGCCAGCAGCCTTTCTAGCACAGATACGCAGTATTTT.

The chain recombines TRBV5-1 with TRBJ1-2; possible D gene TRBD1, 5 bases. Germline-derived CDR1 and CDR2 are SGHRS and YFSETQ. V was cut by 6 bases and J by 2 bases, with 17 bases left in between. The CDR3 spans 15 residues. CDR3 in amino acids: CASTRDFTANYGYTF. In DNA form, the CDR3 reads TGCGCCAGCACCCGGGACTTTACGGCCAACTATGGCTACACCTTC.

The genes are TRBV4-1 and TRBJ2-7, with TRBD1 identical over 7 bases. The CDR3 extends over 13 amino acids. Germline trimming cut 5 bases from V and 5 bases from J; bases unmatched to any gene: 6. Germline CDR1 is MGHRA and CDR2 is YSYEKL. CDR3 sequence: CASSVRQGHEQYF. For the CDR3, the DNA is TGCGCCAGCAGCGTTCGACAGGGCCACGAGCAGTACTTC.

The V and J genes are TRBV5-1 and TRBJ1-1; D might be TRBD1 (5 bases). Germline-derived CDR1 and CDR2 are SGHRS and YFSETQ. The CDR3 length is 15 residues. V was shortened by 3 bases and J by 5 bases, with 17 bases between the two germline ends. For the CDR3, the DNA is TGCGCCAGCAGCTCGGGTCCCATAAAGGGGACTGAAGCTTTCTTT. Residues: CASSSGPIKGTEAFF.

The chain carries TRBV6-5 and TRBJ2-2; D is unclear. This CDR3 spans 11 amino acids. Per the germline V gene, CDR1 is MNHEY and CDR2 is SVGAGI. With 6 bases removed from V and 5 bases from J, the gap between germline ends came to 4 bases. This CDR3 reads CASSRTGELFF. In DNA form, the CDR3 reads TGTGCCAGCAGCCGTACCGGGGAGCTGTTTTTT.

The chain combines TRBV9 with TRBJ2-3, with D unclear. CDR1 is SGDLS and CDR2 is YYNGEE in the germline V gene. This CDR3 is 14 amino acids long. Trimming removed 2 bases at V and 1 base at J, with 8 bases between. CDR3 DNA sequence: TGTGCCAGCAGCGTCGACGGAGGCACAGATACGCAGTATTTT. Protein sequence: CASSVDGGTDTQYF.